The T cell receptor (beta chain) described here comes from a study of beta chain features in type 1 diabetes. Overall study results and limits: Insertions at VDJ junctions were less frequent in type 1 diabetes patients. These patients also deleted more nucleotides at the same junctions.

In this sample, this clone turned up a few times. The antigen is unknown. Each of the sorted populations had a purity greater than 95%. The investigators reverse transcribed all of the isolated RNA, so they sequenced expressed TCRB transcripts. Assay: immunoSEQ multiplex PCR; the TCRdb copy retains only in-frame clones and omits some. The data hold under 500,000 clones, with over 25% observed a single time. This sequence was found in a man younger than 30 in good health. Sequences were obtained from naive CD4+ T cells from blood.

Written as DNA, the CDR3 is TGTGCTAGTGGTCCAACGACAGGGGACTATGGCTACACCTTC. Encoded protein: CASGPTTGDYGYTF. The chain uses TRBV12-5 and TRBJ1-2; 8 bases are shared with TRBD1. Trimming removed 5 bases from V and 3 bases from J; junction bases left unmatched: 5. Germline CDR1 and CDR2: LGHNT and FRNRAP. CDR3 size: 14 residues.